This T cell receptor beta chain derives from a study of blood T cells in healthy people across ages. Alongside a J-beta primer mix, a sample-barcoded 5' primer served in a second PCR lasting about 7 to 11 cycles. From the 5' RACE reads, TCRdb called clonotypes with MiXCR, one entry per CDR3 protein. The sample comprises around 1,000,000 distinct CDR3 sequences, almost 25% of which are singletons, and 0.75% rests with the top ten. This clonotype was seen a few times. CDR1 and CDR2 (germline): LGHNA, YSLEER. The V and J ends lost 3 bases and 3 bases respectively, with 14 bases between them. The CDR3 length is 16 residues. The sample was also reused in another study, on T cells of mothers and their children. That source reports: Study donors consisted of a few healthy Caucasian mothers and their six children. It was found that thymic selection shapes TCR recombination output similarly in related and unrelated pairs.

The V and J genes are TRBV4-3 and TRBJ2-2; either TRBD1 or TRBD2 may supply D (5 bases each). Source material: blood. The receptor was isolated from a girl aged 2 to 9 in good health. In nucleotides, the CDR3 is TGCGCCAGCAGCCAGAGGGGCCCGCCGCACACCGGGGAGCTGTTTTTT. It codes for CASSQRGPPHTGELFF.